Listed below are T cell receptor beta chains from one sample, sequenced in a study of shared clonotypes between healthy human individuals. Here immunoSEQ multiplex PCR was the method, and the copy in TCRdb shows in-frame clones only, minus some. The table has about a million clones, approximately 80% seen once. The material sequenced was memory CD4+ T cells from PBMCs. These receptors originate from a young man in good health. Some clones in this sample may be carry-over from other donors' samples. Each CDR3 is given with its conserved first and last residue. The D gene is left open where the match is weak. Clone size is given for some rows only: seen once, a few or many times, or a class if the clone is expanded.

J gene: TRBJ1-1; V gene: TRBV27; clone size: .; CDR3 length: 16; D gene: .; CDR3 DNA: TGTGCCAGCAGTTTGAGCACCGGGGGAATTGACACTGAAGCTTTCTTT; CDR3 protein: CASSLSTGGIDTEAFF
J gene: TRBJ1-5; V gene: TRBV6-6; clone size: .; CDR3 length: 16; D gene: .; CDR3 DNA: TGTGCCAGCAGCTGGGCGGTCGGGAATAGCAATCAGCCCCAGCATTTT; CDR3 protein: CASSWAVGNSNQPQHF
J gene: TRBJ2-1; V gene: TRBV7-3; clone size: once; CDR3 length: 13; D gene: .; CDR3 DNA: TGTGCCAGCAGTCCCACAGGGATCAATGAGCAGTTCTTC; CDR3 protein: CASSPTGINEQFF
J gene: TRBJ2-2; V gene: TRBV4-1; clone size: few; CDR3 length: 17; D gene: .; CDR3 DNA: TGCGCCAGCAGCCCCAGGGGCCACAGGGCTGGCACCGGGGAGCTGTTTTTT; CDR3 protein: CASSPRGHRAGTGELFF
J gene: TRBJ2-1; V gene: TRBV25-1; clone size: .; CDR3 length: 15; D gene: TRBD1; CDR3 DNA: TGTGCCAGCAGTGATCCCGGGACAGGAGACAATGAGCAGTTCTTC; CDR3 protein: CASSDPGTGDNEQFF
J gene: TRBJ2-5; V gene: TRBV28; clone size: once; CDR3 length: 16; D gene: TRBD2; CDR3 DNA: TGTGCCAGCAGTCCGATCTGGACTAGCGGGGTAGAGACCCAGTACTTC; CDR3 protein: CASSPIWTSGVETQYF
J gene: TRBJ2-3; V gene: TRBV29-1; clone size: .; CDR3 length: 11; D gene: .; CDR3 DNA: TGCAGCTTATCCAGGGGTGATACGCAGTATTTT; CDR3 protein: CSLSRGDTQYF
J gene: TRBJ2-7; V gene: TRBV2; clone size: .; CDR3 length: 16; D gene: .; CDR3 DNA: TGTGCCAGCAGTCCCAGGGGCCCGCGGGAACACTACGAGCAGTACTTC; CDR3 protein: CASSPRGPREHYEQYF
J gene: TRBJ2-3; V gene: TRBV18; clone size: .; CDR3 length: 14; D gene: .; CDR3 DNA: TGTGCCAGCTCACTAGCGCGAACCCCAGATACGCAGTATTTT; CDR3 protein: CASSLARTPDTQYF
J gene: TRBJ2-5; V gene: TRBV5-1; clone size: .; CDR3 length: 16; D gene: TRBD2; CDR3 DNA: TGCGCCAGCAGCTTGGGTGCTACTAGCGGGAAGGAGACCCAGTACTTC; CDR3 protein: CASSLGATSGKETQYF
J gene: TRBJ2-4; V gene: TRBV2; clone size: .; CDR3 length: 15; D gene: TRBD2; CDR3 DNA: TGTGCCAGCAGTCCGAGCGGGATCACCAAAAACATTCAGTACTTC; CDR3 protein: CASSPSGITKNIQYF
J gene: TRBJ1-2; V gene: TRBV4-1; clone size: .; CDR3 length: 16; D gene: .; CDR3 DNA: TGCGCCAGCAGCCCAGGGTGGGGTACTTTTAACTATGGCTACACCTTC; CDR3 protein: CASSPGWGTFNYGYTF
J gene: TRBJ2-5; V gene: TRBV25-1; clone size: .; CDR3 length: 16; D gene: TRBD2; CDR3 DNA: TGTGCCAGCAGTCAAGGGACTAGCGCGTACCAAGAGACCCAGTACTTC; CDR3 protein: CASSQGTSAYQETQYF
J gene: TRBJ1-5; V gene: TRBV27; clone size: .; CDR3 length: 12; D gene: .; CDR3 DNA: TGTGCCAGCAGTTCCGGAGCTCAGGCCCAGCATTTT; CDR3 protein: CASSSGAQAQHF
J gene: TRBJ1-1; V gene: TRBV15; clone size: few; CDR3 length: 14; D gene: .; CDR3 DNA: TGTGCCACCAGCAGAGTGAGGGGATCCACTGAAGCTTTCTTT; CDR3 protein: CATSRVRGSTEAFF
J gene: TRBJ2-1; V gene: TRBV5-1; clone size: .; CDR3 length: 15; D gene: .; CDR3 DNA: TGCGCCAGCAGCTTCCGGCAGGGTTCCTACAATGAGCAGTTCTTC; CDR3 protein: CASSFRQGSYNEQFF
J gene: TRBJ2-5; V gene: TRBV4-1; clone size: .; CDR3 length: 16; D gene: TRBD2; CDR3 DNA: TGCGCCAGCAGCCATGGACTAGCGTCGTACCAAGAGACCCAGTACTTC; CDR3 protein: CASSHGLASYQETQYF
J gene: TRBJ2-7; V gene: TRBV2; clone size: .; CDR3 length: 14; D gene: TRBD2; CDR3 DNA: TGTGCCAGCAGCTGGACTAGCGGGAGTTACGAGCAGTACTTC; CDR3 protein: CASSWTSGSYEQYF
J gene: TRBJ1-2; V gene: TRBV21-1; clone size: .; CDR3 length: 15; D gene: .; CDR3 DNA: TGTGCCAGCAGCAAAGACCGGGGGGATCCCTATGGCTACACCTTC; CDR3 protein: CASSKDRGDPYGYTF
J gene: TRBJ2-1; V gene: TRBV19; clone size: .; CDR3 length: 16; D gene: TRBD1; CDR3 DNA: TGTGCCAGTAGTATGGGACAGGGTGGGCGATACAATGAGCAGTTCTTC; CDR3 protein: CASSMGQGGRYNEQFF
J gene: TRBJ2-5; V gene: TRBV5-1; clone size: .; CDR3 length: 16; D gene: TRBD1; CDR3 DNA: TGCGCCAGCAAAGGACCCGGGACAGGCACACAAGAGACCCAGTACTTC; CDR3 protein: CASKGPGTGTQETQYF
J gene: TRBJ2-7; V gene: TRBV7-9; clone size: .; CDR3 length: 14; D gene: TRBD1; CDR3 DNA: TGTGCCAGCAGCTGGGGACAGGCCTCCTACGAGCAGTACTTC; CDR3 protein: CASSWGQASYEQYF
J gene: TRBJ2-3; V gene: TRBV5-1; clone size: few; CDR3 length: 17; D gene: .; CDR3 DNA: TGCGCCAGCACCGCCTCTACAGGCGGCCCTAGCACAGATACGCAGTATTTT; CDR3 protein: CASTASTGGPSTDTQYF
J gene: TRBJ1-1; V gene: TRBV19; clone size: few; CDR3 length: 14; D gene: .; CDR3 DNA: TGTGCCAGTAGTTCCGGGACCCAGAACACTGAAGCTTTCTTT; CDR3 protein: CASSSGTQNTEAFF
J gene: TRBJ2-7; V gene: TRBV18; clone size: .; CDR3 length: 14; D gene: TRBD2; CDR3 DNA: TGTGCCAGCTCGAAAGCGGGAGCGCTCTACGAGCAGTACTTC; CDR3 protein: CASSKAGALYEQYF
J gene: TRBJ1-4; V gene: TRBV7-9; clone size: .; CDR3 length: 15; D gene: .; CDR3 DNA: TGTGCCAGCAGCGGGACTGATCCCAGTAATGAAAAACTGTTTTTT; CDR3 protein: CASSGTDPSNEKLFF
J gene: TRBJ2-7; V gene: TRBV7-2; clone size: once; CDR3 length: 15; D gene: .; CDR3 DNA: TGTGCCAGCAGCCCCGGACAGAACCGAGCCTACGAGCAGTACTTC; CDR3 protein: CASSPGQNRAYEQYF
J gene: TRBJ2-7; V gene: TRBV19; clone size: .; CDR3 length: 14; D gene: TRBD1; CDR3 DNA: TGTGCCACCCGGGACAGGCCGGCGGTCAACGAGCAGTACTTC; CDR3 protein: CATRDRPAVNEQYF
J gene: TRBJ2-1; V gene: TRBV11-3; clone size: .; CDR3 length: 16; D gene: TRBD1; CDR3 DNA: TGTGCCAGCAGCTTATTCTGGGACAGGACCTACAATGAGCAGTTCTTC; CDR3 protein: CASSLFWDRTYNEQFF
J gene: TRBJ2-1; V gene: TRBV7-9; clone size: .; CDR3 length: 18; D gene: TRBD2; CDR3 DNA: TGTGCCAGCAGCTTCGTGACTAGCGGGAGGGCCAGGAACAATGAGCAGTTCTTC; CDR3 protein: CASSFVTSGRARNNEQFF
J gene: TRBJ2-5; V gene: TRBV6-1; clone size: .; CDR3 length: 19; D gene: TRBD2; CDR3 DNA: TGTGCCAGCAGTGAAGCCCTAGCGGGAGGGGTGGGGGTTTCTGAGACCCAGTACTTC; CDR3 protein: CASSEALAGGVGVSETQYF
J gene: TRBJ2-7; V gene: TRBV28; clone size: once; CDR3 length: 16; D gene: TRBD1; CDR3 DNA: TGTGCCAGCAGTTCAATACCGGGACAGGGAACCTACGAGCAGTACTTC; CDR3 protein: CASSSIPGQGTYEQYF
J gene: TRBJ1-5; V gene: TRBV7-8; clone size: .; CDR3 length: 13; D gene: .; CDR3 DNA: TGTGCCAGCAGCTCCAGTAGCAATCAGCCCCAGCATTTT; CDR3 protein: CASSSSSNQPQHF
J gene: TRBJ1-1; V gene: TRBV2; clone size: .; CDR3 length: 14; D gene: .; CDR3 DNA: TGTGCCAGCACGGGCAGGATAAGAGACACTGAAGCTTTCTTT; CDR3 protein: CASTGRIRDTEAFF
J gene: TRBJ2-7; V gene: TRBV28; clone size: .; CDR3 length: 15; D gene: TRBD1; CDR3 DNA: TGTGCCAGCAGCCCCGCCGGGACAGGGTCTGTCGAGCAGTACTTC; CDR3 protein: CASSPAGTGSVEQYF
J gene: TRBJ2-4; V gene: TRBV9; clone size: .; CDR3 length: 18; D gene: .; CDR3 DNA: TGTGCCAGCAGCCCTGGGACAAGGGGGAGGCTAGCCAAAAACATTCAGTACTTC; CDR3 protein: CASSPGTRGRLAKNIQYF
J gene: TRBJ2-3; V gene: TRBV10-1; clone size: .; CDR3 length: 13; D gene: .; CDR3 DNA: TGCGCCAGCAGTGCCCAGAGCACAGATACGCAGTATTTT; CDR3 protein: CASSAQSTDTQYF
J gene: TRBJ2-2; V gene: TRBV11-2; clone size: few; CDR3 length: 16; D gene: TRBD1; CDR3 DNA: TGTGCCAGCAGCCCCGAGATGACAGGGCCAACCGGGGAGCTGTTTTTT; CDR3 protein: CASSPEMTGPTGELFF
J gene: TRBJ2-7; V gene: TRBV18; clone size: .; CDR3 length: 13; D gene: .; CDR3 DNA: TGTGCCAGCTCACCTCTTGGGATAGACGAGCAGTACTTC; CDR3 protein: CASSPLGIDEQYF
J gene: TRBJ2-2; V gene: TRBV19; clone size: .; CDR3 length: 14; D gene: .; CDR3 DNA: TGTGCCAGTAAGGTGGACACGAACACCGGGGAGCTGTTTTTT; CDR3 protein: CASKVDTNTGELFF
J gene: TRBJ2-1; V gene: TRBV5-1; clone size: .; CDR3 length: 12; D gene: TRBD1; CDR3 DNA: TGCGCCAGCAGAAGGGACAGCAATGAGCAGTTCTTC; CDR3 protein: CASRRDSNEQFF
J gene: TRBJ2-7; V gene: TRBV5-1; clone size: .; CDR3 length: 18; D gene: TRBD2; CDR3 DNA: TGCGCCAGCAGCTTTAGTCTTTCGCGCGAGACGGGGGGTAACGGGCAGTACTTC; CDR3 protein: CASSFSLSRETGGNGQYF
J gene: TRBJ2-7; V gene: TRBV7-3; clone size: .; CDR3 length: 14; D gene: TRBD1; CDR3 DNA: TGTGCCAGCAGCCCCTGGACAGGATCCTACGAGCAGTACTTC; CDR3 protein: CASSPWTGSYEQYF